One and the same sample provided the 28 T cell receptor beta chains below, sequenced in a study of cytotoxic CD8 clonotypes in ibrutinib-treated CLL. Assay used: immunoSEQ multiplex PCR; TCRdb lists only in-frame clones, some missing. The data contain a few hundred thousand clones, about 77% of them singletons. Here the sequenced sample was PBMCs, taken before ibrutinib treatment. These receptor sequences come from a human donor with chronic lymphocytic leukemia.

V usage is TRBV7-2 and J usage is TRBJ2-7; 8 nucleotides align to TRBD2. Unmatched junction bases numbered 4, after V lost 1 base and J lost 5 bases. The CDR3 length is 14 residues. Germline V gene data show CDR1 as SGHTA and CDR2 as FQGNSA. Here the CDR3 DNA reads TGTGCCAGCAGCTTAGAGGTAGCGGGACACGAGCAGTACTTC. Residues: CASSLEVAGHEQYF.

A remark on this clone: Relative to the germline gene, one junction end is altered; a read error may explain this. CDR3 DNA: TGTGCCAGCAGCTTAGCCCTCACCTACAGGGCGGCTTTCTGGTTT. Translating gives CASSLALTYRAAFWF. This sequence joins TRBV7-8 and TRBJ1-1; D perhaps matches TRBD1 (6 bases). Germline-derived CDR1 and CDR2 are SGHVS and FQNEAQ. The CDR3 consists of 15 residues.

V usage is TRBV7-9 and J usage is TRBJ2-1; the D gene could be TRBD1 or TRBD2 (6 bases each). The CDR3 sequence is 15 residues long. Germline V gene lookup returns CDR1 SEHNR and CDR2 FQNEAQ (reference sequence). Trimming shortened V by 5 bases and J by 3 bases, and 14 bases separated the two germline ends. The CDR3 spells CASSPWGANYNEQFF. CDR3 nucleotide sequence: TGTGCCAGCAGCCCGTGGGGGGCTAACTACAATGAGCAGTTCTTC.

Worth noting for this clone: A much larger clone differs by one base, so this may be a read error. J is TRBJ2-7 and V is TRBV7-9, with D uncertain. The ends were cut back, 5 bases at V and 0 bases at J, with 2 bases in the middle. Per germline, CDR1 SEHNR and CDR2 FQNEAQ (reference sequence). The CDR3 covers 11 residues. CDR3: CASSISYEQYF. In DNA, the CDR3 is TGTGCCAGCAGCATCTCCTACGAGCAGTACTTC.

This clone has just a few counts. This rearrangement joins TRBV2 to TRBJ2-7; TRBD2 matches 11 bases. CDR1 SNHLY and CDR2 FYNNEI come from the germline V gene. This CDR3 has 14 residues. After removal of 10 bases from V and 2 bases from J, the junction contained 7 bases not matched to a gene. CDR3 bases: TGTGCCAATGTGGGACTAGCGGAGCCCTACGAGCAGTACTTC. Translating it yields CANVGLAEPYEQYF.

In this sample, this clone turned up a few times. The genes are TRBV30 and TRBJ1-5, with D perhaps TRBD1 (5 bases). V was cut by 0 bases and J by 4 bases, with 10 bases left in between. CDR3 size: 14 residues. Per germline, CDR1 GTSNPN and CDR2 SVGIG (reference sequence). This chain's CDR3 is CAWSVGGGNQPQHF. CDR3 bases: TGTGCCTGGAGTGTAGGTGGGGGAAATCAGCCCCAGCATTTT.

The chain couples TRBV25-1 to TRBJ1-3, with 7 bases matching TRBD1. Germline V gene lookup returns CDR1 MGHDK and CDR2 SYGVNS. The junction had 6 bases not matched to a gene; V was cut back by 3 bases and J by 4 bases. The CDR3 has 15 amino acids. The CDR3 protein is CASSDDRAGGNTIYF. The CDR3 nucleotides read TGTGCCAGCAGTGATGACAGGGCAGGCGGAAACACCATATATTTT.

The chain couples TRBV6-5 to TRBJ2-3; D is unclear. The CDR3 loop spans 12 amino acids. V lost 8 bases and J lost 4, with 10 bases in between. Germline loops: CDR1 MNHEY, CDR2 SVGAGI. In DNA form, the CDR3 reads TGTGCCAGCTCTACCGCGTCAGATACGCAGTATTTT. Protein: CASSTASDTQYF.

This clone was detected only once. The chain joins TRBV5-4 to TRBJ1-4, with D hard to call. From germline, CDR1 is SGHNT and CDR2 YYREEE (reference sequence). This CDR3 is built from 15 residues. Trimming pared 2 bases from V and 0 bases from J, leaving 8 bases between. The CDR3 loop is CASSLTVSTNEKLFF. CDR3 bases: TGTGCCAGCAGCTTAACAGTCTCAACTAATGAAAAACTGTTTTTT.

This rearrangement joins TRBV6-5 to TRBJ2-1; D is perhaps TRBD2 (6 bases). This CDR3 has 15 residues. V dropped 0 bases and J dropped 9 bases, with 15 bases sitting between them. Looked up from germline, CDR1 is MNHEY and CDR2 is SVGAGI. For the CDR3, the DNA is TGTGCCAGCAGTTACTCTCTTACTAGCCGGTCTGAGCAGTTCTTC. Its protein is CASSYSLTSRSEQFF.

The V and J genes are TRBV9 and TRBJ2-1; the D call may be TRBD1 or TRBD2 (6 bases each). Per the germline V gene, CDR1 is SGDLS and CDR2 is YYNGEE. V was trimmed by 2 bases and J by 12 bases, leaving 21 bases between them. The CDR3 spans 15 residues. This chain's CDR3 is CASSVHPTGALGQFF. The CDR3 DNA is TGTGCCAGCAGCGTCCATCCCACGGGGGCGCTGGGGCAGTTCTTC.

This chain uses TRBV12-5 with TRBJ2-7; 7 nucleotides align to TRBD1. The germline CDR1 and CDR2 sequences are LGHNT and FRNRAP. V trimming: 3 bases; J trimming: 1 base; junction bases outside the gene matches: 12. The CDR3 is 17 amino acids. The CDR3 loop is CASGFHNPQGESYEQYF. CDR3 in DNA: TGTGCTAGTGGTTTCCATAACCCCCAGGGGGAGTCCTACGAGCAGTACTTC.

This chain joins TRBV4-3 and TRBJ1-2; TRBD1 matches 8 bases. Germline V gives CDR1 LGHNA, CDR2 YSLEER. V trimming: 3 bases; J trimming: 4 bases; junction bases outside the gene matches: 10. CDR3 length: 16 residues. The CDR3 region is CASSQMLDREAYGYTF. Here the CDR3 DNA reads TGCGCCAGCAGCCAGATGTTGGACAGGGAGGCCTATGGCTACACCTTC.

Written as DNA, the CDR3 is TGCGCCAGCAGCTTGTTAAAGAGGCCAGACACAGATACGCAGTATTTT. Protein sequence: CASSLLKRPDTDTQYF. The chain carries TRBV5-1 and TRBJ2-3; the D is unclear. CDR1 and CDR2 from the germline V gene are SGHRS and YFSETQ. V was shortened by 1 base and J by 2 bases, with 14 bases between the two germline ends. CDR3 length equals 16 residues.

A note on this clone: In the same sample, other DNA sequences code for this CDR3. The V call is TRBV4-2, the J call TRBJ2-7, with D unclear. Germline CDR1 is LGHNA and CDR2 is YNFKEQ. The CDR3 has 14 residues. Trimming took 2 bases from V and 4 from J, leaving 12 bases between them. The CDR3 sequence: CASSQSGGGYEQYF. In DNA, the CDR3 is TGTGCCAGCAGCCAATCAGGTGGTGGGTACGAGCAGTACTTC.

This chain links TRBV7-8 with TRBJ2-2, with D possibly being TRBD1 or TRBD2 (6 bases each). CDR1 is SGHVS, CDR2 FQNEAQ, per germline. CDR3 length: 15 amino acids. The V end lost 7 bases, the J end lost 1 base, and 13 bases lay between the germline ends. In nucleotides, the CDR3 is TGTGCCAGCAACCTAGGGGGGCAGAACACCGGGGAGCTGTTTTTT. The encoded protein is CASNLGGQNTGELFF.

This sequence joins TRBV4-3 and TRBJ1-5; D is perhaps TRBD1 (5 bases). V was pared by 4 bases and J by 1 base, with 14 bases between. Germline V gives CDR1 LGHNA, CDR2 YSLEER. This CDR3 region has 16 residues. CDR3: CASSPGPRGSNQPQHF. As DNA, the CDR3 is TGCGCCAGCAGCCCAGGACCTAGGGGAAGCAATCAGCCCCAGCATTTT.

The chain recombines TRBV6-5 with TRBJ2-2, with D perhaps TRBD2 (6 bases). This CDR3 has 15 amino acids. The germline V and J ends were trimmed by 0 bases and 7 bases, with 12 bases remaining between them. Germline values: CDR1 MNHEY, CDR2 SVGAGI. The CDR3 region has the DNA TGTGCCAGCAGTTACTCGTCGGGAGTGAGCGGGGAGCTGTTTTTT. As protein: CASSYSSGVSGELFF.

The rearrangement links TRBV2 to TRBJ2-7; 8 bases map to TRBD1. Per germline, CDR1 SNHLY and CDR2 FYNNEI. The ends lost 5 bases at V and 0 bases at J; junction bases unmatched: 6. The CDR3 length is 15 residues. The chain's CDR3 is CASSYQGAGSYEQYF. DNA for the CDR3: TGTGCCAGCAGTTACCAGGGGGCCGGCTCCTACGAGCAGTACTTC. Full variable domain (missing parts from reference TRBV2 and TRBJ2-7): EPEVTQTPSHQVTQMGQEVILRCVPISNHLYFYWYRQILGQKVEFLVSFYNNEISEKSEIFDDQFSVERPDGSNFTLKIRSTKLEDSAMYFCASSYQGAGSYEQYFGPGTRLTVT.

The table lists this clone with a count of one. The rearrangement links TRBV30 to TRBJ2-7; 9 nucleotides match TRBD1. CDR1 and CDR2 from the germline V gene are GTSNPN and SVGIG (reference sequence). Trimming removed 4 bases from V and 3 bases from J; junction bases left unmatched: 13. The CDR3 spans 16 residues. The CDR3 sequence is CAWIQPGTGYLYEQYF. In DNA form, the CDR3 reads TGTGCCTGGATACAGCCAGGGACAGGGTATCTCTACGAGCAGTACTTC.

The rearrangement joins TRBV15 to TRBJ2-7; D might be TRBD1 (5 bases). The CDR3 length is 13 residues. V lost 8 bases and J 3 bases, leaving 14 bases between the germline ends. Germline assignment: CDR1 LNHNV and CDR2 YYDKDF (reference sequence). The CDR3 loop is CATGAGYRYEQYF. The CDR3 bases are TGTGCCACCGGGGCAGGGTATCGCTACGAGCAGTACTTC. The variable domain in full, completed from reference TRBV15 and TRBJ2-7, reads DAMVIQNPRYQVTQFGKPVTLSCSQTLNHNVMYWYQQKSSQAPKLLFHYYDKDFNNEADTPDNFQSRRPNTSFCFLDIRSPGLGDTAMYLCATGAGYRYEQYFGPGTRLTVT.

The chain couples TRBV5-1 to TRBJ1-1; no definite D call. This CDR3 is built from 13 residues. CDR1 is SGHRS, CDR2 YFSETQ, per germline. V was cut by 3 bases and J by 2 bases, with 8 bases left in between. The CDR3 region has the DNA TGCGCCAGCAGCTCACAACAAAACACTGAAGCTTTCTTT. Translation: CASSSQQNTEAFF.

The V gene is TRBV7-2, the J gene TRBJ1-2; TRBD1 is a possible D gene (6 bases). Between the trimmed V and J ends, which lost 5 bases and 0 bases, there was a span of 13 bases. The CDR3 totals 15 residues. The germline CDR1 and CDR2 sequences are SGHTA and FQGNSA. CDR3 region: CASSRRDNSNYGYTF. CDR3 nucleotides: TGTGCCAGCAGCCGCCGGGACAATTCTAACTATGGCTACACCTTC.

This chain joins TRBV4-3 and TRBJ2-2, with a tentative D call TRBD2 (6 bases). Trimming left V 0 bases short and J 3 bases short, with 17 bases between. CDR3 length: 18 amino acids. Germline V CDR1 and CDR2: LGHNA, YSLEER. DNA for the CDR3: TGCGCCAGCAGCCAAGATGTGTCGAGGTGGGACTACACCGGGGAGCTGTTTTTT. This sequence encodes CASSQDVSRWDYTGELFF.

Written as DNA, the CDR3 is TGTGCCAGCAAAGGCAGTGTCGATGAGCAGTTCTTC. Its protein product is CASKGSVDEQFF. This chain joins TRBV27 and TRBJ2-1, with D unresolved. Germline CDR1 reads MNHEY; CDR2 reads SMNVEV (reference sequence). V was pared by 7 bases and J by 8 bases, with 12 bases between. CDR3 size: 12 residues.

This chain joins TRBV4-3 and TRBJ2-7; 7 bases are a match to TRBD2. There are 17 residues in the CDR3. V lost 0 bases, J lost 3 bases, and 11 bases stayed unmatched. The germline gives CDR1 LGHNA, CDR2 YSLEER. The CDR3 DNA is TGCGCCAGCAGCCAAGAGGGCGGAACTAGCGCGAACTACGAGCAGTACTTC. Amino acid sequence: CASSQEGGTSANYEQYF.

This clone was counted once. This chain uses TRBV10-3 with TRBJ2-1; 11 bases align to TRBD2. V was pared by 10 bases and J by 6 bases, with 11 bases of the junction left unmatched. Germline values: CDR1 ENHRY, CDR2 SYGVKD. The CDR3 is 15 residues long. The CDR3: CATFSLAGEINEQFF. As DNA, the CDR3 is TGTGCCACCTTCTCACTAGCGGGAGAAATCAATGAGCAGTTCTTC.

Only a few counts were recorded for this clone. The chain is built from TRBV15 and TRBJ1-1; tentatively, D is TRBD1 (5 bases). The ends were cut back, 1 base at V and 3 bases at J, with 6 bases in the middle. The CDR3 spans 13 residues. Germline-derived CDR1 and CDR2 are LNHNV and YYDKDF (reference sequence). This CDR3 is CATSRGRDTEAFF. The CDR3 DNA reads TGTGCCACCAGCAGAGGCAGGGACACTGAAGCTTTCTTT.